Listed below are T cell receptor beta chains from one sample, sequenced in a study of T cells in localized non-small cell lung cancer. The table came from immunoSEQ multiplex PCR; TCRdb's copy has only in-frame clones and leaves some out. The data contain some 25,000 clones, approximately 88% of them singletons. The source was peripheral blood mononuclear cells, collected before any cancer treatment. Source of these receptors: a woman aged 40 to 75 with stage III lung adenocarcinoma. Each CDR3 is given with its conserved first and last residue. The order of the fields is D gene, clone size, V gene, J gene, CDR3 protein, CDR3 DNA. The D gene is left open where the match is weak. Clone sizes are given selectively: once, few, many, or a class where the clone is expanded.

.	.	TRBV10-3	TRBJ2-4	CATGGASKNIQYF	TGTGCCACAGGAGGGGCATCGAAAAACATTCAGTACTTC
.	.	TRBV6-6	TRBJ2-7	CASSYSSVYEQYF	TGTGCCAGCAGTTACTCGAGCGTCTACGAGCAGTACTTC
TRBD1	.	TRBV7-2	TRBJ2-7	CASSPAGTGLYEQYF	TGTGCCAGCAGCCCCGCCGGGACAGGACTCTACGAGCAGTACTTC
.	.	TRBV27	TRBJ2-1	CASSLSGLGSYNEQFF	TGTGCCAGCAGTTTATCTGGTTTGGGGTCCTACAATGAGCAGTTCTTC
.	.	TRBV19	TRBJ1-1	CASREGMNTEAFF	TGTGCCAGTAGGGAGGGTATGAACACTGAAGCTTTCTTT
TRBD2	.	TRBV2	TRBJ2-5	CASSGGTSTGQVRQYF	TGTGCCAGCAGTGGGGGGACTAGTACGGGGCAGGTTCGCCAGTACTTC
.	.	TRBV5-6	TRBJ2-5	CASSLSIWQETQYF	TGTGCCAGCAGCTTATCAATTTGGCAAGAGACCCAGTACTTC
TRBD2	.	TRBV5-4	TRBJ2-1	CASSELAGGPREQFF	TGTGCCAGCAGCGAACTAGCGGGAGGGCCCCGGGAGCAGTTCTTC
.	.	TRBV5-6	TRBJ2-1	CASSLGGTGGQQFF	TGTGCCAGCAGCTTGGGAGGTACTGGGGGCCAGCAGTTCTTC
.	.	TRBV19	TRBJ2-4	CASSMGVGGQAKNIQYF	TGTGCCAGTAGTATGGGGGTCGGGGGCCAAGCCAAAAACATTCAGTACTTC
.	.	TRBV11-2	TRBJ2-3	CASSTSRSGGTQYF	TGTGCCAGCAGCACCTCTAGATCAGGCGGTACGCAGTATTTT
.	few	TRBV19	TRBJ2-5	CASSTRVGHRQETQYF	TGTGCCAGTAGTACTCGGGTGGGGCACCGCCAAGAGACCCAGTACTTC
.	.	TRBV5-6	TRBJ2-5	CASSLGGGKTQYF	TGTGCCAGCAGCTTGGGTGGGGGGAAGACCCAGTACTTC
.	.	TRBV5-6	TRBJ2-7	CASSLAPPGGSQYEQYF	TGTGCCAGCAGCTTGGCCCCCCCAGGCGGCTCTCAGTACGAGCAGTACTTC
.	.	TRBV30	TRBJ1-5	CAWKGSNQPQHF	TGTGCCTGGAAGGGGAGCAATCAGCCCCAGCATTTT
.	.	TRBV2	TRBJ2-2	CASSEQNTGELFF	TGTGCCAGCAGTGAACAGAACACCGGGGAGCTGTTTTTT
.	.	TRBV2	TRBJ2-5	CASSHRTNRQETQYF	TGTGCCAGCAGCCACCGGACAAATCGGCAAGAGACCCAGTACTTC
.	.	TRBV7-8	TRBJ2-3	CASSFRGMRADTQYF	TGTGCCAGCAGCTTCCGGGGGATGAGGGCAGATACGCAGTATTTT
.	.	TRBV13	TRBJ1-3	CASSLTGNTIYF	TGTGCCAGCAGCTTAACTGGAAACACCATATATTTT
.	.	TRBV6-1	TRBJ2-1	CASSEGLSPYNEQFF	TGTGCCAGCAGTGAGGGTCTTTCTCCCTACAATGAGCAGTTCTTC
TRBD1	.	TRBV9	TRBJ1-2	CASSPGGGYGYTF	TGTGCCAGCAGCCCAGGGGGGGGCTATGGCTACACCTTC
.	.	TRBV27	TRBJ1-1	CASRLNSQSMNTEAFF	TGTGCCAGCAGACTTAACTCACAGAGCATGAACACTGAAGCTTTCTTT
.	.	TRBV6-4	TRBJ2-3	CASSEGASTDTQYF	TGTGCCAGCAGTGAGGGGGCTAGCACAGATACGCAGTATTTT
.	.	TRBV5-5	TRBJ1-2	CASSLGPTGSNYGYTF	TGTGCCAGCAGCTTGGGTCCAACAGGGTCTAACTATGGCTACACCTTC
.	.	TRBV7-9	TRBJ2-2	CASSLQGKNTGELFF	TGTGCCAGCAGCTTACAAGGGAAGAACACCGGGGAGCTGTTTTTT
.	few	TRBV7-2	TRBJ1-2	CASSLVGPSTAGYTF	TGTGCCAGCAGCTTAGTAGGCCCTTCGACAGCTGGCTACACCTTC
TRBD1	.	TRBV30	TRBJ1-6	CAWMDRGSNSPLHF	TGTGCCTGGATGGACAGGGGCAGCAATTCACCCCTCCACTTT